This entry lists 10 T cell receptor beta chains sequenced from one sample in a study of T cells in tuberculosis. Clones were read by immunoSEQ multiplex PCR, and TCRdb kept only the in-frame ones, dropping some. The data show about 43,000 clones, about 94% seen once. The specimen sequenced was PBMCs. Receptors originate from a donor aged 10-29 years with latent tuberculosis or without tuberculosis infection. Some clones in this sample may be carry-over from other donors' samples.

V gene TRBV6-5 combines with J gene TRBJ2-4; D not certain. The CDR3 has 11 amino acids. Germline V CDR1 and CDR2: MNHEY, SVGAGI. V dropped 7 bases and J dropped 7 bases, with 8 bases sitting between them. The CDR3 spells CASKYGNIQYF. Here the CDR3 DNA reads TGTGCCAGCAAGTACGGGAACATTCAGTACTTC.

V is TRBV29-1 and J is TRBJ2-1; TRBD2 matches 13 bases. The CDR3 runs to 15 residues. The ends lost 5 bases at V and 6 bases at J; junction bases unmatched: 7. Germline lookup yields CDR1 SQVTM and CDR2 ANQGSEA. CDR3 bases: TGCAGCGTTAGGACTAGCGGGAGATTTGTCAATGAGCAGTTCTTC. The encoded protein is CSVRTSGRFVNEQFF.

The chain links TRBV15 to TRBJ1-5, with D perhaps matching TRBD1 (5 bases). The CDR3 has 15 residues. CDR1 is LNHNV, CDR2 YYDKDF, per germline (reference sequence). Trimming cost V 1 base and J 4 bases, with 11 bases left between them. The CDR3 DNA reads as TGTGCCACCAGCAGAGCGACAGTCCCAAATCAGCCCCAGCATTTT. Its protein product is CATSRATVPNQPQHF. Variable domain in full (rest from reference TRBV15 and TRBJ1-5): DAMVIQNPRYQVTQFGKPVTLSCSQTLNHNVMYWYQQKSSQAPKLLFHYYDKDFNNEADTPDNFQSRRPNTSFCFLDIRSPGLGDTAMYLCATSRATVPNQPQHFGDGTRLSIL.

This clone is a singleton in its sample. CDR3 sequence reads: CASKTQASGRNEQFF. CDR3 bases: TGTGCCAGCAAGACTCAGGCTAGCGGAAGGAATGAGCAGTTCTTC. V is TRBV4-2 and J is TRBJ2-1; 7 nucleotides agree with TRBD2. The CDR3 extends over 15 amino acids. Unmatched junction bases numbered 13, after V lost 7 bases and J lost 7 bases. CDR1 and CDR2 (germline): LGHNA, YNFKEQ.

The V call is TRBV29-1, the J call TRBJ1-1; D is unclear. Germline V gene lookup returns CDR1 SQVTM and CDR2 ANQGSEA. CDR3 length equals 12 residues. Deletions cut 7 bases from V and 0 bases from J, with 9 bases between. Written as DNA, the CDR3 is TGCAGCGGAAGATACATGAACACTGAAGCTTTCTTT. The encoded protein is CSGRYMNTEAFF.

This chain joins TRBV5-5 and TRBJ1-2; D is possibly TRBD1 (6 bases). Per the germline V gene, CDR1 is SGHKS and CDR2 is YYEKEE (reference sequence). The CDR3 has 16 residues. Trimming removed 1 base from V and 4 bases from J, with 17 bases in between. DNA for the CDR3: TGTGCCAGCAGCTTGTCGCGAGGGACACCCTCCTATGGCTACACCTTC. It codes for CASSLSRGTPSYGYTF.

The chain carries TRBV7-9 and TRBJ2-5; 7 bases agree with TRBD1. Germline V gene lookup returns CDR1 SEHNR and CDR2 FQNEAQ (reference sequence). This CDR3 is 14 amino acids long. Trimming cost V 3 bases and J 6 bases; bases outside gene matches: 7. DNA of the CDR3: TGTGCCAGCAGCTTTACGACAGGGATAAAGACCCAGTACTTC. It specifies CASSFTTGIKTQYF.

The chain is built from TRBV4-3 and TRBJ1-4, with 9 bases that match TRBD1. Per the germline V gene, CDR1 is LGHNA and CDR2 is YSLEER. Trimming removed 0 bases from V and 2 bases from J; junction bases left unmatched: 4. This CDR3 has 17 residues. CDR3 in amino acids: CASSQEGQGWTNEKLFF. The CDR3 nucleotides read TGCGCCAGCAGCCAAGAGGGACAGGGTTGGACTAATGAAAAACTGTTTTTT.

In its sample, this clone was seen a few times. V usage is TRBV9 and J usage is TRBJ2-1; TRBD2 aligns across 10 bases. This CDR3 has 15 residues. CDR1 is SGDLS, CDR2 YYNGEE, per germline. J lost 6 bases, V lost 1 base, and 4 bases had no gene match. DNA of the CDR3: TGTGCCAGCAGCGTATCTAGCGGGAGAGGCAATGAGCAGTTCTTC. It is translated as CASSVSSGRGNEQFF.

This clone was seen only once. The genes are TRBV4-1 and TRBJ2-7; D is unresolved. This CDR3 is built from 13 residues. Germline-derived CDR1 and CDR2 are MGHRA and YSYEKL. The ends were cut back, 4 bases at V and 0 bases at J, with 7 bases in the middle. The CDR3 here is CASSLQNSYEQYF. The CDR3 DNA is TGCGCCAGCAGCCTACAGAACTCCTACGAGCAGTACTTC.